These 3 T cell receptor beta chains originate from one sample sequenced in a study of T cell responses to AZD1222 COVID-19 vaccine. TCRdb's table, derived via immunoSEQ multiplex PCR, lists solely in-frame clones and lacks some. This table has tens of thousands of clones, 84% appearing once. Sequencing was performed on peripheral blood, taken on day 0 of AZD1222 vaccination. The receptors were gathered from an adult in good health.

V usage is TRBV29-1 and J usage is TRBJ2-7; 7 bases align to TRBD2. Germline V gene sequence: CDR1 SQVTM, CDR2 ANQGSEA. With V trimmed by 0 bases and J by 1 base, 15 bases remained unmatched. This CDR3 is built from 18 residues. CDR3 sequence: CSVEDSRRVLAPSYEQYF. CDR3 sequence (DNA): TGCAGCGTTGAAGACTCTCGGAGGGTACTAGCGCCATCCTACGAGCAGTACTTC.

A single count supports this clone. V and J are TRBV18 and TRBJ2-3; D is unclear. V shed 5 bases and J shed 4 bases, with 22 bases lying between them. The germline CDR1 and CDR2 sequences are KGHSH and LQKENI. This CDR3 comprises 17 residues. This chain's CDR3 is CASSYAEPGYAADTQYF. The CDR3 coding sequence is TGTGCCAGCTCATACGCCGAGCCGGGTTATGCCGCAGATACGCAGTATTTT.

CDR3 region: CASSLGGGRIFGYTF. The CDR3 coding sequence is TGTGCCAGCAGCTTAGGGGGAGGGAGGATCTTTGGCTACACCTTC. The chain carries TRBV7-9 and TRBJ1-2; D not resolved. The germline V and J ends were trimmed by 1 base and 7 bases, with 16 bases remaining between them. CDR3 length: 15 residues. Germline CDR1 is SEHNR and CDR2 is FQNEAQ (reference sequence).